What follows are 29 T cell receptor beta chains derived from one specimen sequenced in a study of tumor and adjacent non-tumor tissue in lung cancer. A modified ARM-PCR protocol with three rounds of nested PCR amplified TCRbeta. TCRdb redid the calling of the multiplex PCR reads with MiXCR, one entry per CDR3 protein. The sample has nearly 50,000 distinct CDR3 sequences; about 68% are singletons. RNA was extracted from bulk tissue without any cell sorting. Distant lung tissue was collected more than 3 cm away from the tumor edge. Sequenced: distant non-tumor lung tissue. All receptors come from a woman between 65 and 79 years old with non-small cell lung cancer.

This chain links TRBV20-1 with TRBJ1-5, with D possibly being TRBD1 (6 bases). V lost 1 base and J lost 3, with 13 bases in between. Germline V lookup: CDR1 DFQATT, CDR2 SNEGSKA (reference sequence). The CDR3 totals 15 residues. The CDR3 region is CSARVGTLNNQPQHF. The CDR3 DNA reads TGCAGTGCTAGAGTAGGGACACTGAACAATCAGCCCCAGCATTTT.

The rearrangement joins TRBV11-1 to TRBJ2-3; possibly TRBD1 or TRBD2 for D (5 bases each). Trimming stripped 10 bases from V and 4 bases from J, with 18 bases between. The CDR3 is 14 residues long. Per the germline V gene, CDR1 is SGHAT and CDR2 is FQDESV (reference sequence). The CDR3 here is CANSLDTEADTQYF. The CDR3 DNA sequence: TGTGCCAACAGTTTGGACACGGAGGCAGATACGCAGTATTTT.

The chain couples TRBV28 to TRBJ1-5; a possible D gene is TRBD1 (6 bases). The ends were cut back, 2 bases at V and 5 bases at J, with 25 bases in the middle. The germline V gene encodes CDR1 MDHEN and CDR2 SYDVKM. This CDR3 region has 19 residues. CDR3 region: CASSLGNPAGGSCYQPQHF. As DNA, the CDR3 is TGTGCCAGCAGTTTAGGGAATCCTGCCGGGGGCTCGTGCTATCAGCCCCAGCATTTT.

Remarks on this clonotype: Germline is not matched at one junction end, which may reflect a read error. The chain combines TRBV29-1 with TRBJ2-2, with a possible D match to TRBD2 (5 bases). The CDR3 runs 14 residues. The V gene's germline CDR1 is SQVTM and CDR2 ANQGSEA. For the CDR3, the DNA is TGTAGCGTTAGGACCTCGATGGGAACCGGGGAGCTGTTTTTT. Encoded protein: CSVRTSMGTGELFF.

The table lists this clonotype with many counts. This chain links TRBV20-1 with TRBJ2-3, with TRBD1 identical over 11 bases. The CDR3 covers 14 residues. Per germline, CDR1 DFQATT and CDR2 SNEGSKA (reference sequence). After removal of 6 bases from V and 4 bases from J, the junction contained 6 bases not matched to a gene. The CDR3 sequence: CSAHPGQGADTQYF. The CDR3 DNA reads as TGCAGTGCACATCCGGGACAGGGGGCAGATACGCAGTATTTT.

This clonotype has ten or more counts. The chain uses TRBV2 and TRBJ2-7; TRBD1 is a possible D gene (6 bases). With 5 bases removed from V and 0 bases from J, the gap between germline ends came to 11 bases. CDR1 is SNHLY, CDR2 FYNNEI, per germline. This CDR3 spans 14 amino acids. Here the CDR3 reads CASSPDSSSYEQYF. CDR3 sequence (DNA): TGTGCCAGCAGTCCGGACAGTAGCTCCTACGAGCAGTACTTC.

To note about this clonotype: Since a much larger clone is just one base distant, this may be a read error. The chain recombines TRBV11-2 with TRBJ2-7, with D tentatively TRBD1 (6 bases). The CDR3 is 14 amino acids. CDR1 is SGHAT, CDR2 FQNNGV, per germline. V gave up 7 bases and J gave up 2 bases, with 15 bases separating them. CDR3 in DNA: TGTGCCAGCAACTCCCTCCACAGGGCCTACGAGCAGTACTTC. Translation gives CASNSLHRAYEQYF.

The chain uses TRBV30 and TRBJ2-1, with unresolved D. The CDR3 totals 13 residues. V lost 7 bases, J lost 0 bases, and 10 bases lay in between. CDR1 and CDR2 (germline): GTSNPN, SVGIG (reference sequence). As DNA, the CDR3 is TGTGCCTTGGAACAGAGCTCCTACAATGAGCAGTTCTTC. This codes for CALEQSSYNEQFF.

This clonotype showed up many times. V gene TRBV5-1 combines with J gene TRBJ2-5; 7 bases fit TRBD1. This CDR3 region has 13 residues. CDR1 and CDR2 (germline): SGHRS, YFSETQ. Trimming removed 4 bases from V and 5 bases from J; junction bases left unmatched: 5. CDR3 amino acids: CASSDRVGETQYF. The CDR3 DNA follows: TGCGCCAGCAGCGACAGGGTTGGGGAGACCCAGTACTTC.

In regard to this clonotype: This may come from a read error, since a much larger clone is one base off. The J gene is TRBJ2-3, the V gene TRBV5-1, with no clear D. The V end lost 3 bases, the J end lost 3 bases, and 8 bases lay between the germline ends. Germline loops: CDR1 SGHRS, CDR2 YFSETQ. There are 13 residues in the CDR3. The CDR3 is CASSSPRTDTQYF. In DNA, the CDR3 is TGCGCCAGCAGCTCCCCAAGGACAGATACGCAGTATTTT. The full variable domain, with the rest looked up from reference TRBV5-1 and TRBJ2-3, is KAGVTQTPRYLIKTRGQQVTLSCSPISGHRSVSWYQQTPGQGLQFLFEYFSETQRNKGNFPGRFSGRQFSNSRSEMNVSTLELGDSALYLCASSSPRTDTQYFGPGTRLTVL.

On this clonotype: The junction departs from the called germline gene at one end, perhaps through a read error. J is TRBJ2-7 and V is TRBV6-1; 11 bases fit TRBD2. This CDR3 spans 14 amino acids. The V gene's germline CDR1 is MNHNS and CDR2 SASEGT. The CDR3 protein is CANSLGLADYEQYF. CDR3 nucleotide sequence: TGTGCCAACAGTCTGGGACTAGCGGACTATGAGCAGTATTTC.

Details on this clonotype: One base away lies a much larger clone, so this may be a sequencing read error. This chain links TRBV20-1 with TRBJ2-3; D may be TRBD1 (6 bases). This CDR3 contains 13 residues. V was shortened by 5 bases and J by 2 bases, with 11 bases between the two germline ends. The germline V gene encodes CDR1 DFQATT and CDR2 SNEGSKA (reference sequence). CDR3 sequence reads: CSAPQGSTDTQYF. DNA for the CDR3: TGCAGTGCTCCACAGGGTTCCACAGATACGCAGTATTTT.

This clonotype was recorded at least ten times. This chain uses TRBV5-1 with TRBJ1-1, with a possible D match to TRBD1 (5 bases). The CDR3 spans 13 residues. Germline CDR1 and CDR2: SGHRS and YFSETQ. V was trimmed by 4 bases and J by 5 bases, leaving 12 bases between them. The CDR3 region is CASSGRQQTEAFF. The CDR3 DNA is TGCGCCAGCAGCGGGAGACAGCAGACTGAAGCTTTCTTT.

The chain employs TRBV6-5 and TRBJ2-7; no reliable D call. Trimming cost V 2 bases and J 5 bases, with 16 bases left between them. This CDR3 has 15 amino acids. Germline V CDR1 and CDR2: MNHEY, SVGAGI. The CDR3 DNA reads TGTGCCAGCAGTTACCCCGGGCACCAGGACCACGAGCAGTACTTC. Encoded protein: CASSYPGHQDHEQYF.

Worth noting for this clonotype: The CDR3 does not end in the conserved phenylalanine or tryptophan, so this is likely a read error. The chain carries TRBV29-1 and TRBJ1-1; D is unresolved. The CDR3 contains 18 residues. The V gene's germline CDR1 is SQVTM and CDR2 ANQGSEA. Trimming shortened V by 0 bases and J by 0 bases, and 20 bases separated the two germline ends. This CDR3 is CSVEDLMDRAVMNTEAFS. CDR3 coding DNA: TGCAGCGTTGAAGATCTTATGGACCGTGCCGTTATGAACACTGAAGCTTTCTCT.

Remarks on this clonotype: A much bigger clone sits one base away, suggesting this may be a read error. V is TRBV7-9 and J is TRBJ2-3; D gene ambiguous. Germline loops: CDR1 SEHNR, CDR2 FQNEAQ (reference sequence). V was trimmed by 0 bases and J by 5 bases, leaving 12 bases between them. The CDR3 has 15 amino acids. CDR3 residues: CASSLAAYRIDTQYF. CDR3 nucleotides: TGTGCCAGCAGCTTAGCGGCTTACCGTATAGATACGCAGTATTTT.

The chain couples TRBV5-5 to TRBJ2-7; possibly TRBD2 for D (6 bases). The CDR3 runs to 15 residues. From germline, CDR1 is SGHKS and CDR2 YYEKEE (reference sequence). The DNA of the CDR3 is TGTGTCAGTAGCTATACTAGCTCGAGCGTCTACGAGCAGTACTTC. Translated: CVSSYTSSSVYEQYF.

Details on this clonotype: One junction end disagrees with the germline gene, perhaps due to a read error. The chain carries TRBV11-1 and TRBJ2-7, with D perhaps matching TRBD2 (6 bases). The CDR3 covers 14 residues. Germline CDR1 and CDR2: SGHAT and FQDESV (reference sequence). The CDR3: CASSFEAGRYEQHF. The CDR3 region has the DNA TGTGCTAGCAGCTTCGAAGCGGGTCGGTACGAGCAGCATTTC.

As for this clonotype: Since the CDR3 does not end with the conserved phenylalanine or tryptophan, this likely comes from a read error. The chain has TRBV30 and TRBJ1-1; D call uncertain. The CDR3 has 15 amino acids. V lost 0 bases to trimming and J lost 4 bases, with 15 bases between them. Germline lookup yields CDR1 GTSNPN and CDR2 SVGIG (reference sequence). The CDR3 sequence: CAWSVGLGRATEAFI. The CDR3 DNA reads TGTGCCTGGAGTGTCGGGTTGGGGAGAGCCACTGAAGCTTTCATT.

In this sample, this clonotype turned up once. The junction differs from germline at one of its ends, possibly a read error. The chain carries TRBV28 and TRBJ1-5; D remains unclear. The CDR3 totals 12 residues. Germline-derived CDR1 and CDR2 are MDHEN and SYDVKM. CDR3 amino acids: CASERSNEPQHF. CDR3 bases: TGTGCCAGCGAGAGGAGCAATGAGCCCCAGCATTTT.

Regarding this clonotype: Germline and junction disagree at one end, which may indicate a read error. V usage is TRBV5-5 and J usage is TRBJ2-2; D unclear. Germline loops: CDR1 SGHKS, CDR2 YYEKEE (reference sequence). CDR3 length: 16 residues. CDR3 sequence (DNA): TGTGCCAGCAGTTTGGCCAAATGGGCAGCCACTGTGGAGCTGTTTTTT. It encodes CASSLAKWAATVELFF.

Notes on this clonotype: A much larger clone lies a single base off, so this may be a read error. The CDR3 bases are TGTGCCAGGAGCTTAGGTTCGGGGTTCTACGAGCAGTACTTC. Translation: CARSLGSGFYEQYF. V is TRBV7-9 and J is TRBJ2-7; D might be TRBD2 (5 bases). The CDR3 consists of 14 residues. Looked up from germline, CDR1 is SEHNR and CDR2 is FQNEAQ (reference sequence).

This clonotype occurred many times. The chain joins TRBV28 to TRBJ1-1; D is possibly TRBD1 (5 bases). CDR1 and CDR2 from the germline V gene are MDHEN and SYDVKM. The CDR3 is made up of 12 amino acids. Trimming pared 6 bases from V and 5 bases from J, leaving 10 bases between. CDR3 coding DNA: TGTGCCAGCAGCCGGGGGGGGACTGAAGCTTTCTTT. Amino acids: CASSRGGTEAFF.

V and J are TRBV5-4 and TRBJ2-1, with TRBD2 matching over 12 bases. The CDR3 is made up of 15 amino acids. CDR1 and CDR2 from the germline V gene are SGHNT and YYREEE (reference sequence). The CDR3 sequence is CVNTSWTSGNNEQFF. The CDR3, as DNA: TGTGTCAACACCTCCTGGACTAGCGGGAACAATGAGCAGTTCTTC.

As regards this clonotype: It is likely a read error, because the conserved phenylalanine at the end of the CDR3 is missing. This chain connects TRBV19 to TRBJ2-1; 10 positions agree with TRBD2. The CDR3 has 17 residues. In germline, CDR1 is LNHDA, CDR2 SQIVND (reference sequence). J lost 7 bases, V lost 3 bases, and 12 bases had no gene match. CDR3 nucleotides: TGTGCCAGTAGTATCCCCAGCGGGAGGGCCGGTGGGAATGAGCAGTTCTTG. Translating it yields CASSIPSGRAGGNEQFL.

This clonotype has a single count. In this CDR3 the conserved last residue, phenylalanine or tryptophan, is missing, so a read error is likely. The chain's CDR3 is CTRSLSISGNTIYS. The CDR3 bases are TGTACCAGGAGCTTATCGATCTCTGGAAACACCATATATTCT. The V call is TRBV11-1, the J call TRBJ1-3; D gene unclear. The CDR3 sequence is 14 residues long. Germline V gene data show CDR1 as SGHAT and CDR2 as FQDESV (reference sequence).

Concerning this clonotype itself: Given the absence of the conserved phenylalanine or tryptophan at the CDR3 end, a read error is likely. The V and J genes are TRBV12-3 or TRBV12-4 and TRBJ2-3; tentative D call: TRBD2 (5 bases). The CDR3 consists of 17 residues. Here the CDR3 reads CASNLAPYISSTDTQYL. The CDR3 DNA reads TGTGCCAGCAATTTAGCGCCCTATATCTCTAGCACAGATACGCAGTATCTT.

For this clonotype: Given the absence of the conserved phenylalanine or tryptophan at the CDR3 end, a read error is likely. The gene calls are TRBV6-6 and TRBJ2-7; tentative D call: TRBD2 (5 bases). Germline V gives CDR1 MNHNY, CDR2 SVGAGI (reference sequence). The CDR3 has 15 residues. V lost 0 bases and J 4 bases, leaving 13 bases between the germline ends. CDR3 DNA: TGTGCCAGCAGTTACTCAGAGACTAACGTTTACGAGCAGTACTTA. Amino acid sequence: CASSYSETNVYEQYL.

Concerning this clonotype itself: No conserved phenylalanine or tryptophan is present at the end of the CDR3, so a read error is the likely explanation. The rearrangement joins TRBV6-5 to TRBJ1-5, with D unclear. The CDR3 length is 15 residues. From germline, CDR1 is MNHEY and CDR2 SVGAGI. CDR3: CPSSLIGNSNRPQHL. The CDR3, as DNA: TGTCCCAGCAGTTTGATAGGGAATAGCAATCGGCCCCAGCATCTT.